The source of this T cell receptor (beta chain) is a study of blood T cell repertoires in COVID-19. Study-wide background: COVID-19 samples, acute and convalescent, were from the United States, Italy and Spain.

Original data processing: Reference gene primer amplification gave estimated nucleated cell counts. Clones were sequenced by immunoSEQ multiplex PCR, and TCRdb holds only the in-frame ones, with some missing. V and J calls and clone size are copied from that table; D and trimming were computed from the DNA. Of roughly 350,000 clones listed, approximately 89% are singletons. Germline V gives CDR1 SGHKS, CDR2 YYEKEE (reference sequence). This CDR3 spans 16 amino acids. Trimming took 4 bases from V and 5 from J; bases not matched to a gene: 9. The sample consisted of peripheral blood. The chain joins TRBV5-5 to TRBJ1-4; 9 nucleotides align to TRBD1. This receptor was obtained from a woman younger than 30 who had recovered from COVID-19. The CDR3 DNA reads TGTGCCAGCAGCCCTCCCGGGACAGGGCCGAATGAAAAACTGTTTTTT. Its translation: CASSPPGTGPNEKLFF.